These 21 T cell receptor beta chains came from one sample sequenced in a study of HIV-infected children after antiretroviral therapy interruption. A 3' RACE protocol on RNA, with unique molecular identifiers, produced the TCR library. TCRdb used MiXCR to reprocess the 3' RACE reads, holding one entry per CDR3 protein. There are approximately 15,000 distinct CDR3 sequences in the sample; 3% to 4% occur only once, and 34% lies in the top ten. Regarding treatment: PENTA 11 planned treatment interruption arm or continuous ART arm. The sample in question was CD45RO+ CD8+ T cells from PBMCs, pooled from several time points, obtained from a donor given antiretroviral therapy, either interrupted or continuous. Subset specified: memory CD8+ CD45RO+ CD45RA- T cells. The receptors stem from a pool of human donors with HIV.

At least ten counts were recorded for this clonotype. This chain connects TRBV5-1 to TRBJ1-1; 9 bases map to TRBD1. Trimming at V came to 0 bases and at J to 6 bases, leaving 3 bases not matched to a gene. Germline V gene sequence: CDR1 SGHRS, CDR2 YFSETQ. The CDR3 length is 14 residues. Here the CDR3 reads CASSLGQGVPEAFF. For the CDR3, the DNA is TGCGCCAGCAGCTTGGGACAGGGGGTACCTGAAGCTTTCTTT.

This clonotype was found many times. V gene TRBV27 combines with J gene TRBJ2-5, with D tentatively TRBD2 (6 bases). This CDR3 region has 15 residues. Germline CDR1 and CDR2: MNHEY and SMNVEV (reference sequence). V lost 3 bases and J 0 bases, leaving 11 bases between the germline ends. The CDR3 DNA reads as TGTGCCAGCAGTTTGACGGGGGAAGACCAAGAGACCCAGTACTTC. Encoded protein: CASSLTGEDQETQYF.

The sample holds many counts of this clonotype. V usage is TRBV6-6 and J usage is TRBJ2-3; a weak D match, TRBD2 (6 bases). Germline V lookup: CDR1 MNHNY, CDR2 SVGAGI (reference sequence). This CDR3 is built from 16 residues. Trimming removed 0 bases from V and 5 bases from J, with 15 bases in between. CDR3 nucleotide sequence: TGTGCCAGCAGTTACTCGCCCCTCCAGGGAGGAGATACGCAGTATTTT. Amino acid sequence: CASSYSPLQGGDTQYF.

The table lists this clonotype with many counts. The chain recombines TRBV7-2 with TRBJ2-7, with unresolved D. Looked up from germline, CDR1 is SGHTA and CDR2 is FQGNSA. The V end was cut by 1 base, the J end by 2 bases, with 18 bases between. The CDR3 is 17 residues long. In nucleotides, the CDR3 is TGTGCCAGCAGCTTAGATGGCAGATACTTAAGGGCCTACGAGCAGTACTTC. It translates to CASSLDGRYLRAYEQYF.

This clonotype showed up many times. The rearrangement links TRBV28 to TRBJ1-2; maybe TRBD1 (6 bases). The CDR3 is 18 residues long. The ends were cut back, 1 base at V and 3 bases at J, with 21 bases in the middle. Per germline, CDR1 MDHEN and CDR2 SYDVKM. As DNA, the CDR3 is TGTGCCAGCAGTTTATTGCGGACAGCCGACGACAGAGACTATGGCTACACCTTC. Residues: CASSLLRTADDRDYGYTF.

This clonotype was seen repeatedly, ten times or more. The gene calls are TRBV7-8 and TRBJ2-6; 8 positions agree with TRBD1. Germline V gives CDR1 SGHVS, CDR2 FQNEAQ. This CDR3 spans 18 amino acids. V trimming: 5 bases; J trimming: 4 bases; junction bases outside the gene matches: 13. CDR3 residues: CASSPVRRGLTGANVLTF. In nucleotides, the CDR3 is TGTGCCAGCAGCCCTGTGCGCAGGGGGCTGACGGGGGCCAACGTCCTGACTTTC.

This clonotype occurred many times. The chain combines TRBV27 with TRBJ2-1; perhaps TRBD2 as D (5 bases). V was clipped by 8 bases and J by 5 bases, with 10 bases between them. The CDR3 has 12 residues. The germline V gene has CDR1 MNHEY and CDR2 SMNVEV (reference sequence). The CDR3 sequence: CASRGSDNEQFF. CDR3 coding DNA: TGTGCCAGCCGCGGGTCTGACAATGAGCAGTTCTTC.

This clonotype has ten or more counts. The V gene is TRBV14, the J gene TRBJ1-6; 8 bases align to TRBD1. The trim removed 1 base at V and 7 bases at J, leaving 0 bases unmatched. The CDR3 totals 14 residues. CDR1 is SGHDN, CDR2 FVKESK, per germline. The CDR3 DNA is TGTGCCAGCAGCCAAGGGGACAGGAATTCACCCCTCCACTTT. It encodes CASSQGDRNSPLHF.

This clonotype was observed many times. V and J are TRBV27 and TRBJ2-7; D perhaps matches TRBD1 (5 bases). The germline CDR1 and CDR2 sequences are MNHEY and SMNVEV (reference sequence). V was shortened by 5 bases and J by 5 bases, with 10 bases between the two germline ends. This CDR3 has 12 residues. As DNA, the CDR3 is TGTGCCAGCAGTAACCAGGGTGACGAGCAGTACTTC. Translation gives CASSNQGDEQYF.

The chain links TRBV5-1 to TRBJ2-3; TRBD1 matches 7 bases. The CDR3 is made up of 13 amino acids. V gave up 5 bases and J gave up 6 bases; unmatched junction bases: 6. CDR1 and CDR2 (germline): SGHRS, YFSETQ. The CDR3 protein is CASRKKGGDTQYF. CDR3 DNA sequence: TGCGCCAGCAGAAAAAAAGGGGGCGATACGCAGTATTTT.

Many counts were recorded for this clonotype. The CDR3: CASSPLGDQETQYF. In nucleotides, the CDR3 is TGTGCCAGCAGTCCTCTCGGGGACCAAGAGACCCAGTACTTC. V gene TRBV27 combines with J gene TRBJ2-5, with a weak D call TRBD2 (5 bases). The germline CDR1 and CDR2 sequences are MNHEY and SMNVEV (reference sequence). Trimming took 5 bases from V and 0 from J, leaving 10 bases between them. There are 14 residues in the CDR3.

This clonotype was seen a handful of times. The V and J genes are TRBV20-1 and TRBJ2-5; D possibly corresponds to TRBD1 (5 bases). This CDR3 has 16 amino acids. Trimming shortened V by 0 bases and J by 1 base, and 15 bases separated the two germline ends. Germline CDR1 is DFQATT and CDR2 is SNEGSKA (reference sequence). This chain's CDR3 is CSARDRGIVPQETQYF. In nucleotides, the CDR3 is TGCAGTGCTAGAGATAGGGGTATCGTGCCCCAAGAGACCCAGTACTTC.

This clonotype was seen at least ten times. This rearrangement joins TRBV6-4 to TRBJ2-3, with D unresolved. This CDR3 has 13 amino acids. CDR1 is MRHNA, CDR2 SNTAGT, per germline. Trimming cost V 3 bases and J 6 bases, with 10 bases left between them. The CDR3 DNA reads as TGTGCCAGCAGTGAAGAAAGCCGGGATACGCAGTATTTT. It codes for CASSEESRDTQYF.

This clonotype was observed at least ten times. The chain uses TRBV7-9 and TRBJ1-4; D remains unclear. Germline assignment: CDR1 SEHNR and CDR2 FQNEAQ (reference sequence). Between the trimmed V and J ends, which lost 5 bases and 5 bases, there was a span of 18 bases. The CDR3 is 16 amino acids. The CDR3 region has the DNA TGTGCCAGCAGCCTTGGACCCACGGCATCCAATGAAAAACTGTTTTTT. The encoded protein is CASSLGPTASNEKLFF.

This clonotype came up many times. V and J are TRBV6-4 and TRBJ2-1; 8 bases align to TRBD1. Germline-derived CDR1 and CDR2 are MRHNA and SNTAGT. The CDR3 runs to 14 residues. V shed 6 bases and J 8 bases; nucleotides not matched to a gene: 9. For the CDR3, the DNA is TGTGCCAGCAGCCAGACAGGGGAAATGGATGAGCAGTTCTTC. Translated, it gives CASSQTGEMDEQFF.

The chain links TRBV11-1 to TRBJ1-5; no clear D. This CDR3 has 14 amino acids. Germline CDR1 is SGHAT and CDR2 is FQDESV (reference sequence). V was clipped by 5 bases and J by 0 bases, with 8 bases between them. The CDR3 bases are TGTGCCAGCAGCCCGTGGGATAGCAATCAGCCCCAGCATTTT. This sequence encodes CASSPWDSNQPQHF.

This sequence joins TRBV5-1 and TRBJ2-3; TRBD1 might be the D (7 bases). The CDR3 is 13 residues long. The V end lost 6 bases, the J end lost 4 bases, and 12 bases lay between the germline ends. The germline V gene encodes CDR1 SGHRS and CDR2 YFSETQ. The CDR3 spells CASTEGAPDTQYF. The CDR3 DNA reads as TGCGCCAGCACGGAGGGGGCCCCAGATACGCAGTATTTT.

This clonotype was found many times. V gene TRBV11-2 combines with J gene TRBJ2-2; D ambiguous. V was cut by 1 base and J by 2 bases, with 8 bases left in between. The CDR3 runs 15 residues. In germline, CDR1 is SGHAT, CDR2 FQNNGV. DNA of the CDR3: TGTGCCAGCAGCTTAGGCGTTTCAAACACCGGGGAGCTGTTTTTT. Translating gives CASSLGVSNTGELFF.

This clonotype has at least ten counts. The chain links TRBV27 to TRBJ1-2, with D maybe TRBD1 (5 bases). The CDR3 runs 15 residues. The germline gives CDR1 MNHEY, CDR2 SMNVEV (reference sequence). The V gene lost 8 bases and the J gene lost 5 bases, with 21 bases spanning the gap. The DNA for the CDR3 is TGTGCCAGCTCCTGGGGGGTCCCAAGCGAGTATGGCTACACCTTC. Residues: CASSWGVPSEYGYTF.

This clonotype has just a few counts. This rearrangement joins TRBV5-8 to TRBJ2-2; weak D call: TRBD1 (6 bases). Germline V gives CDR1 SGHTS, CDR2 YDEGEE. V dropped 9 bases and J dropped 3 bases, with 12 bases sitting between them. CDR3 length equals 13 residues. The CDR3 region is CANADRHTGELFF. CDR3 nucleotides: TGTGCCAACGCGGACAGACACACCGGGGAGCTGTTTTTT. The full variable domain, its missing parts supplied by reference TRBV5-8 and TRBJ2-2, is EAGVTQSPTHLIKTRGQQATLRCSPISGHTSVYWYQQALGLGLQFLLWYDEGEERNRGNFPPRFSGRQFPNYSSELNVNALELEDSALYLCANADRHTGELFFGEGSRLTVL.

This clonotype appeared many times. CDR3 sequence (DNA): TGTGCCAGCAGCCAAGAGTACCCGGGGGCCACCTACAATGAGCAGTTCTTC. Protein sequence: CASSQEYPGATYNEQFF. The rearrangement links TRBV3-1 to TRBJ2-1; possibly TRBD1 or TRBD2 for D (6 bases each). In germline, CDR1 is LGHDT, CDR2 YNNKEL (reference sequence). This CDR3 spans 17 amino acids. Trimming removed 0 bases at V and 2 bases at J, with 14 bases between.